This passage covers 20 T cell receptor beta chains from one sample sequenced in a study of cytomegalovirus exposure and HLA in healthy donors. Generated by immunoSEQ multiplex PCR, the TCRdb table keeps only in-frame clones and is missing some. The data show about 57,000 clones, roughly 90% seen once. Sequencing was carried out using PBMCs. All receptors derive from a young woman in good health and CMV-seronegative.

The V and J genes are TRBV28 and TRBJ1-3, with D tentatively TRBD1 (5 bases). Germline V lookup: CDR1 MDHEN, CDR2 SYDVKM. CDR3 length: 17 residues. The V and J ends lost 2 bases and 0 bases respectively, with 14 bases between them. CDR3 bases: TGTGCCAGCAGTTTAAAGAGGCAGGGTAACTCTGGAAACACCATATATTTT. Its protein product is CASSLKRQGNSGNTIYF.

The chain joins TRBV4-2 to TRBJ2-1, with 9 bases identical to TRBD2. CDR1 LGHNA and CDR2 YNFKEQ come from the germline V gene. The junction had 6 bases not matched to a gene; V was cut back by 0 bases and J by 6 bases. The CDR3 totals 16 residues. In DNA form, the CDR3 reads TGTGCCAGCAGCCAAGATCCCAGCGGGGGGAGCAATGAGCAGTTCTTC. Translated: CASSQDPSGGSNEQFF.

V is TRBV10-2 and J is TRBJ1-1, with a tentative D call TRBD1 (5 bases). V was cut by 2 bases and J by 4 bases, with 11 bases left in between. CDR1 is WSHSY and CDR2 is SAAADI in the germline V gene. The CDR3 sequence is 14 residues long. CDR3 bases: TGCGCCAGCAGTGAGACTCCGGGGGGCACTGAAGCTTTCTTT. Its translation is CASSETPGGTEAFF.

The rearrangement links TRBV11-1 to TRBJ2-1; 15 bases match TRBD2. V shed 3 bases and J 8 bases; nucleotides not matched to a gene: 5. The CDR3 totals 16 residues. The germline V gene encodes CDR1 SGHAT and CDR2 FQDESV (reference sequence). The CDR3 nucleotides are TGTGCCAGCAGCTTGGGACTAGCGGGAGGCGGGGATGAGCAGTTCTTC. Its translation: CASSLGLAGGGDEQFF.

The V gene is TRBV5-1, the J gene TRBJ2-3; 7 bases agree with TRBD2. The CDR3 contains 15 residues. The germline gives CDR1 SGHRS, CDR2 YFSETQ. J was trimmed by 1 base and V by 6 bases; bases with no gene match: 8. This CDR3 reads CASTGLAGGTDTQYF. DNA of the CDR3: TGCGCCAGCACGGGACTTGCGGGGGGCACAGATACGCAGTATTTT.

The V and J genes are TRBV5-1 and TRBJ2-7, with 7 positions matching TRBD1. J lost 0 bases, V lost 4 bases, and 10 bases had no gene match. The germline CDR1 and CDR2 sequences are SGHRS and YFSETQ. The CDR3 spans 16 residues. The CDR3 is CASSAGDRATSYEQYF. The CDR3 nucleotides are TGCGCCAGCAGCGCGGGTGACAGGGCGACCTCCTACGAGCAGTACTTC.

Here the CDR3 DNA reads TGTGCCAGCAGCCTCGACAGGAACACTGAAGCTTTCTTT. Translated, it gives CASSLDRNTEAFF. This sequence joins TRBV5-4 and TRBJ1-1, with D possibly TRBD1 on 5 matching bases. The germline V and J ends were trimmed by 4 bases and 1 base, with 8 bases remaining between them. This CDR3 comprises 13 residues. Germline CDR1 is SGHNT and CDR2 is YYREEE (reference sequence).

The table lists this clone with a few counts. J is TRBJ2-7 and V is TRBV18, with D perhaps TRBD1 (6 bases). Germline V CDR1 and CDR2: KGHSH, LQKENI. This CDR3 region has 14 residues. V was cut by 3 bases and J by 2 bases, with 11 bases left in between. In DNA form, the CDR3 reads TGTGCCAGCTCACCCTCCGGGACACCCTACGAGCAGTACTTC. This encodes CASSPSGTPYEQYF.

The gene calls are TRBV27 and TRBJ1-1; 8 nucleotides agree with TRBD1. The germline V gene encodes CDR1 MNHEY and CDR2 SMNVEV (reference sequence). The CDR3 consists of 14 residues. V was clipped by 6 bases and J by 4 bases; unmatched bases: 7. The CDR3 protein is CASRYDRGSTEAFF. The CDR3, as DNA: TGTGCCAGCAGATACGACAGGGGAAGCACTGAAGCTTTCTTT.

The gene calls are TRBV6-5 and TRBJ2-1; D might be TRBD1 (5 bases). Germline V gene data show CDR1 as MNHEY and CDR2 as SVGAGI. The CDR3 loop spans 15 amino acids. V was pared by 0 bases and J by 4 bases, with 10 bases between. CDR3 in DNA: TGTGCCAGCAGTTACTCGTTTCAGGGTTACAATGAGCAGTTCTTC. Its translation is CASSYSFQGYNEQFF.

V usage is TRBV5-6 and J usage is TRBJ2-5, with 11 bases identical to TRBD1. This CDR3 has 14 residues. J lost 4 bases, V lost 4 bases, and 3 bases had no gene match. In germline, CDR1 is SGHDT, CDR2 YYEEEE. CDR3 DNA: TGTGCCAGCAGCGCTGGGACAGGGGGAGAGACCCAGTACTTC. This encodes CASSAGTGGETQYF. The entire variable domain, with the rest obtained from reference TRBV5-6 and TRBJ2-5, is as follows: DAGVTQSPTHLIKTRGQQVTLRCSPKSGHDTVSWYQQALGQGPQFIFQYYEEEERQRGNFPDRFSGHQFPNYSSELNVNALLLGDSALYLCASSAGTGGETQYFGPGTRLLVL.

V usage is TRBV7-8 and J usage is TRBJ2-1; weak D call: TRBD1 (6 bases). The V and J ends lost 2 bases and 8 bases respectively, with 13 bases between them. Germline V gene lookup returns CDR1 SGHVS and CDR2 FQNEAQ. The CDR3 spans 14 residues. CDR3 nucleotides: TGTGCCAGCAGCTTACGGGATTGGGGGCATGAGCAGTTCTTC. Translation gives CASSLRDWGHEQFF.

This clone appeared a single time. V is TRBV19 and J is TRBJ2-3; the D gene is possibly TRBD2 (7 bases). Between the trimmed V and J ends, which lost 5 bases and 0 bases, there was a span of 27 bases. Germline assignment: CDR1 LNHDA and CDR2 SQIVND (reference sequence). This CDR3 region has 20 residues. CDR3 coding DNA: TGTGCCAGTAGTCCCTCACGGGGAGGGGGTGGCACAACTAGCACAGATACGCAGTATTTT. Protein sequence: CASSPSRGGGGTTSTDTQYF. The full variable domain, in which reference TRBV19 and TRBJ2-3 provide the parts outside the CDR3, is DGGITQSPKYLFRKEGQNVTLSCEQNLNHDAMYWYRQDPGQGLRLIYYSQIVNDFQKGDIAEGYSVSREKKESFPLTVTSAQKNPTAFYLCASSPSRGGGGTTSTDTQYFGPGTRLTVL.

The rearrangement links TRBV5-1 to TRBJ2-3, with unresolved D. V lost 4 bases, J lost 0 bases, and 12 bases lay in between. The V gene's germline CDR1 is SGHRS and CDR2 YFSETQ. This CDR3 has 15 residues. Here the CDR3 reads CASSENSRSTDTQYF. The CDR3 region has the DNA TGCGCCAGCAGCGAGAATAGCCGGAGCACAGATACGCAGTATTTT.

The chain couples TRBV6-1 to TRBJ2-4, with a tentative D call TRBD2 (6 bases). Germline V gene sequence: CDR1 MNHNS, CDR2 SASEGT. This CDR3 contains 16 residues. V shed 1 base and J shed 1 base, with 11 bases lying between them. The CDR3 spells CASSEGSGSAKNIQYF. The CDR3 DNA reads TGTGCCAGCAGTGAAGGAAGCGGGTCCGCCAAAAACATTCAGTACTTC.

The CDR3, as DNA: TGTGCCAGTAGCGTGCGGGGGGGAAACACCGGGGAGCTGTTTTTT. Translating it yields CASSVRGGNTGELFF. The J gene is TRBJ2-2, the V gene TRBV19; 9 nucleotides agree with TRBD2. Unmatched junction bases numbered 4, after V lost 6 bases and J lost 2 bases. The CDR3 loop spans 15 amino acids. Germline CDR1 and CDR2: LNHDA and SQIVND (reference sequence).

In nucleotides, the CDR3 is TGTGCCAGCAGCGTTCGTACTAGCGGGGGGCTGGATACGCAGTATTTT. Translating gives CASSVRTSGGLDTQYF. The genes are TRBV9 and TRBJ2-3; the match to TRBD2 covers 12 bases. The trim removed 2 bases at V and 6 bases at J, leaving 7 bases unmatched. This CDR3 has 16 amino acids. Looked up from germline, CDR1 is SGDLS and CDR2 is YYNGEE.

V and J are TRBV7-8 and TRBJ2-7; 9 nucleotides agree with TRBD1. This CDR3 has 13 residues. CDR1 SGHVS and CDR2 FQNEAQ come from the germline V gene. J lost 6 bases, V lost 8 bases, and 8 bases had no gene match. DNA for the CDR3: TGTGCCAGCGCCCGGACAGGGGTCGGCGAGCAGTACTTC. Protein product: CASARTGVGEQYF.

This rearrangement joins TRBV5-1 to TRBJ2-7; TRBD1 aligns across 10 bases. The germline V gene has CDR1 SGHRS and CDR2 YFSETQ. J was trimmed by 5 bases and V by 3 bases; bases with no gene match: 5. CDR3 length: 14 residues. The CDR3 DNA reads as TGCGCCAGCAGCTGGACAGGGGGTGAGCACGAGCAGTACTTC. Residues: CASSWTGGEHEQYF.

The chain carries TRBV7-9 and TRBJ1-5, with 8 bases that match TRBD1. Germline V gene data show CDR1 as SEHNR and CDR2 as FQNEAQ (reference sequence). The CDR3 is made up of 14 amino acids. Trimming removed 6 bases from V and 3 bases from J; junction bases left unmatched: 4. CDR3 residues: CASSLTGVNQPQHF. CDR3 in DNA: TGTGCCAGCAGTTTGACAGGGGTCAATCAGCCCCAGCATTTT. Based on the CDR3 plus reference TRBV7-9 and TRBJ1-5, the full variable domain is DTGVSQNPRHKITKRGQNVTFRCDPISEHNRLYWYRQTLGQGPEFLTYFQNEAQLEKSRLLSDRFSAERPKGSFSTLEIQRTEQGDSAMYLCASSLTGVNQPQHFGDGTRLSIL.